Listed below are T cell receptor beta chains from one sample, sequenced in a study of T cells in Graves' hyperthyroidism and ophthalmopathy. Via MiXCR, TCRdb re-called the multiplex PCR reads, giving one row per CDR3 protein. The sample shows around 450,000 distinct CDR3 sequences, 15% to 17% of them seen only once. The specimen was blood. The source is a woman between 18 and 29 years old with Graves' hyperthyroidism. CDR3s include the opening cysteine and the closing phenylalanine or tryptophan. Fields, in order: CDR3 protein, CDR3 DNA, J gene, clone size, V gene, D gene. The D gene is left open where the match is weak. Clone sizes are given selectively: once, few, many, or a class where the clone is expanded.

CDR3: CASSQDGLAEYEQYF
DNA: TGCGCCAGCAGCCAAGACGGACTAGCGGAATACGAGCAGTACTTC
J: TRBJ2-7
size: NA
V: TRBV4-1
D: TRBD2

CDR3: CASSPGLAGGRAKNIQYF
DNA: TGTGCCAGCAGTCCGGGACTAGCGGGAGGTCGGGCCAAAAACATTCAGTACTTC
J: TRBJ2-4
size: many
V: TRBV6-2/TRBV6-3
D: TRBD2

CDR3: CASSPQGYGANVLTF
DNA: TGTGCCAGCAGCCCTCAGGGTTACGGGGCCAACGTCCTGACTTTC
J: TRBJ2-6
size: NA
V: TRBV3-1
D: NA

CDR3: CATSDFRGQGFREQFF
DNA: TGTGCCACCAGTGATTTTCGGGGACAGGGGTTCAGGGAGCAGTTCTTC
J: TRBJ2-1
size: NA
V: TRBV24-1
D: TRBD1

CDR3: CASSLEALARETQYF
DNA: TGTGCCAGCAGCTTAGAGGCGCTAGCGCGAGAGACCCAGTACTTC
J: TRBJ2-5
size: many
V: TRBV11-2
D: NA

CDR3: CSARQGQETQYF
DNA: TGCAGTGCTAGACAAGGCCAAGAGACCCAGTACTTC
J: TRBJ2-5
size: many
V: TRBV20-1
D: NA

CDR3: CASSSIKTPRSLGYEQYF
DNA: TGTGCCAGCAGCTCCATCAAAACGCCGCGTAGCCTTGGCTACGAGCAGTACTTC
J: TRBJ2-7
size: many
V: TRBV11-2
D: NA

CDR3: CASSDLSSYNEQFF
DNA: TGTGCCAGCAGTGACCTAAGCTCCTACAATGAGCAGTTCTTC
J: TRBJ2-1
size: many
V: TRBV12-3/TRBV12-4
D: NA

CDR3: CASNTAGGELFF
DNA: TGCGCCAGCAATACGGCGGGCGGGGAGCTGTTTTTT
J: TRBJ2-2
size: NA
V: TRBV10-2
D: NA

CDR3: CASSFDSGGSTDTQYF
DNA: TGTGCCAGCAGTTTTGATAGCGGGGGGAGCACAGATACGCAGTATTTT
J: TRBJ2-3
size: few
V: TRBV27
D: TRBD2

CDR3: CASSYTGDQPQHF
DNA: TGTGCCAGCAGTTACACAGGGGATCAGCCCCAGCATTTT
J: TRBJ1-5
size: NA
V: TRBV6-9
D: TRBD1

CDR3: CASSMTSGRFNEQFF
DNA: TGTGCCAGCAGCATGACTAGCGGGAGGTTCAATGAGCAGTTCTTC
J: TRBJ2-1
size: few
V: TRBV9
D: TRBD2

CDR3: CASRETGEDQPQHF
DNA: TGTGCCAGCAGAGAGACAGGGGAGGACCAGCCCCAGCATTTT
J: TRBJ1-5
size: many
V: TRBV12-3/TRBV12-4
D: TRBD1

CDR3: CSARIGGADHEQYF
DNA: TGCAGTGCTAGAATAGGAGGGGCCGACCACGAGCAGTACTTC
J: TRBJ2-7
size: many
V: TRBV20-1
D: NA

CDR3: CSARGESRLEQFF
DNA: TGCAGTGCTAGAGGGGAAAGCAGGCTTGAGCAGTTCTTC
J: TRBJ2-1
size: NA
V: TRBV20-1
D: NA

CDR3: CSARASTGTEAFF
DNA: TGCAGTGCTAGAGCTTCAACAGGGACAGAAGCTTTCTTT
J: TRBJ1-1
size: many
V: TRBV20-1
D: NA

CDR3: CASSLDKGERYEQYF
DNA: TGTGCCAGCAGCTTAGATAAGGGGGAGAGGTACGAGCAGTACTTC
J: TRBJ2-7
size: many
V: TRBV11-2
D: NA

CDR3: CASSLAPRLYEQYF
DNA: TGTGCCAGCAGCTTAGCACCGCGCCTATACGAGCAGTACTTC
J: TRBJ2-7
size: NA
V: TRBV7-2
D: NA

CDR3: CASSTNRGLTEAFF
DNA: TGTGCCAGCAGCACCAACAGGGGGCTTACTGAAGCTTTCTTT
J: TRBJ1-1
size: many
V: TRBV5-6
D: TRBD1

CDR3: CASRLHSASNQPQHF
DNA: TGTGCCAGTAGACTCCACAGCGCGAGCAATCAGCCCCAGCATTTT
J: TRBJ1-5
size: many
V: TRBV19
D: NA

CDR3: CASSPSGSFTDTQYF
DNA: TGTGCCAGCAGTCCTAGCGGGAGTTTCACAGATACGCAGTATTTT
J: TRBJ2-3
size: many
V: TRBV7-8
D: TRBD2

CDR3: CASSLQGTSTGELFF
DNA: TGTGCCAGCAGCCTACAGGGGACAAGCACCGGGGAGCTGTTTTTT
J: TRBJ2-2
size: NA
V: TRBV11-2
D: TRBD1

CDR3: CASSSEYNEQFF
DNA: TGTGCCAGCAGCTCCGAATACAATGAGCAGTTCTTC
J: TRBJ2-1
size: many
V: TRBV11-2
D: NA

CDR3: CASTSFGGTSGRTDTQYF
DNA: TGTGCCAGCACCTCCTTTGGCGGGACTAGCGGGAGGACAGATACGCAGTATTTT
J: TRBJ2-3
size: few
V: TRBV7-9
D: TRBD2

CDR3: CASSPEGVEAFF
DNA: TGCGCCAGCAGCCCCGAGGGGGTTGAAGCTTTCTTT
J: TRBJ1-1
size: few
V: TRBV5-1
D: NA

CDR3: CASSLGRVVNTEAFF
DNA: TGTGCCAGCAGTTTGGGCAGGGTAGTGAACACTGAAGCTTTCTTT
J: TRBJ1-1
size: many
V: TRBV28
D: NA

CDR3: CASSQGGGGTDTQYF
DNA: TGTGCCAGCAGCCAAGGGGGGGGGGGGACAGATACGCAGTATTTT
J: TRBJ2-3
size: few
V: TRBV7-2
D: NA

CDR3: CSARVGGQETQYF
DNA: TGCAGTGCTAGAGTTGGGGGCCAAGAGACCCAGTACTTC
J: TRBJ2-5
size: few
V: TRBV20-1
D: NA

CDR3: CASSGVGAYEQYF
DNA: TGTGCCAGCAGTGGGGTGGGAGCCTACGAGCAGTACTTC
J: TRBJ2-7
size: many
V: TRBV9
D: NA

CDR3: CASSSNVPDGDEQYF
DNA: TGTGCCAGCAGTTCCAATGTGCCTGACGGGGACGAGCAGTACTTC
J: TRBJ2-7
size: many
V: TRBV28
D: NA

CDR3: CASSLEGSGSTEQFF
DNA: TGTGCCAGCAGCTTAGAGGGTAGCGGGAGTACTGAGCAGTTCTTC
J: TRBJ2-1
size: many
V: TRBV13
D: TRBD2

CDR3: CASSLGTSGGADTQYF
DNA: TGCGCCAGCAGCTTGGGGACTAGCGGGGGTGCAGATACGCAGTATTTT
J: TRBJ2-3
size: many
V: TRBV5-1
D: TRBD2

CDR3: CSAAGGNEQFF
DNA: TGCAGTGCCGCGGGGGGGAATGAGCAGTTCTTC
J: TRBJ2-1
size: NA
V: TRBV20-1
D: TRBD2

CDR3: CASSDTGGPRNEQFF
DNA: TGCGCCAGCAGTGACACGGGAGGGCCGCGGAATGAGCAGTTCTTC
J: TRBJ2-1
size: few
V: TRBV10-1
D: TRBD2

CDR3: CASSPHSGTGANQPQHF
DNA: TGCGCCAGCAGCCCTCATTCCGGGACAGGGGCCAATCAGCCCCAGCATTTT
J: TRBJ1-5
size: NA
V: TRBV4-1
D: TRBD1

CDR3: CASSLGTGNTEAFF
DNA: TGTGCCAGCAGTTTAGGGACAGGGAACACTGAAGCTTTCTTT
J: TRBJ1-1
size: many
V: TRBV28
D: TRBD1

CDR3: CASSAFEGFTEAFF
DNA: TGTGCCAGCAGTGCTTTCGAAGGTTTCACTGAAGCTTTCTTT
J: TRBJ1-1
size: many
V: TRBV2
D: NA

CDR3: CASSYSAQGSGELFF
DNA: TGTGCCAGCAGTTACTCGGCCCAGGGATCCGGGGAGCTGTTTTTT
J: TRBJ2-2
size: many
V: TRBV6-6
D: NA

CDR3: CATRDRGTDQPQHF
DNA: TGTGCCACCAGGGACAGGGGGACCGATCAGCCCCAGCATTTT
J: TRBJ1-5
size: many
V: TRBV24-1
D: TRBD1

CDR3: CASSLEAPVGGDTQYF
DNA: TGTGCCAGCAGTTTGGAAGCTCCCGTAGGGGGAGATACGCAGTATTTT
J: TRBJ2-3
size: many
V: TRBV12-3/TRBV12-4
D: NA

CDR3: CASSSSRTKANDEQFF
DNA: TGTGCCAGCAGCTCATCACGGACGAAGGCTAACGATGAGCAGTTCTTC
J: TRBJ2-1
size: many
V: TRBV7-9
D: NA

CDR3: CATSDRGLDYGYTF
DNA: TGTGCCACCAGTGATAGGGGGCTTGACTATGGCTACACCTTC
J: TRBJ1-2
size: NA
V: TRBV24-1
D: TRBD1

CDR3: CASSSLMGQGATEAFF
DNA: TGTGCCAGCAGCTCATTGATGGGACAGGGGGCCACTGAAGCTTTCTTT
J: TRBJ1-1
size: many
V: TRBV7-9
D: TRBD1

CDR3: CASSLDEGANTEAFF
DNA: TGTGCCAGCAGCTTAGATGAGGGAGCGAACACTGAAGCTTTCTTT
J: TRBJ1-1
size: many
V: TRBV7-2
D: NA

CDR3: CASRPPWGSYEQHF
DNA: TGTGCCAGCAGGCCCCCCTGGGGCTCCTACGAGCAGCACTTC
J: TRBJ2-7
size: few
V: TRBV6-2/TRBV6-3
D: NA

CDR3: CASSSQSSRGGRAKNIQYF
DNA: TGTGCCAGCAGTTCCCAATCCTCTCGGGGGGGAAGAGCCAAAAACATTCAGTACTTC
J: TRBJ2-4
size: NA
V: TRBV27
D: TRBD2

CDR3: CASSFGTSGINEQFF
DNA: TGTGCCAGCAGTTTTGGGACTAGCGGGATAAATGAGCAGTTCTTC
J: TRBJ2-1
size: many
V: TRBV28
D: TRBD2

CDR3: CSVSQNQETQYF
DNA: TGCAGCGTTTCCCAAAACCAAGAGACCCAGTACTTC
J: TRBJ2-5
size: NA
V: TRBV29-1
D: NA

CDR3: CAISESNEQFF
DNA: TGTGCCATCAGTGAGTCGAATGAGCAGTTCTTC
J: TRBJ2-1
size: few
V: TRBV10-3
D: NA

CDR3: CASSDLAGTTDTQYF
DNA: TGTGCCAGCAGTGATTTAGCGGGGACCACAGATACGCAGTATTTT
J: TRBJ2-3
size: NA
V: TRBV6-1
D: TRBD2

CDR3: CASSPVGAGGNTIYF
DNA: TGTGCCAGCTCACCGGTGGGGGCAGGAGGAAACACCATATATTTT
J: TRBJ1-3
size: NA
V: TRBV18
D: NA